The next 15 T cell receptor beta chains were all read from a single sample in a study of shared clonotypes between healthy human individuals. TCRdb keeps only in-frame clones here, not all; method: immunoSEQ multiplex PCR. Of a few million clones listed, about nine tenths were seen once; the top ten hold around 0.38%. The sequenced sample was naive CD4+ T cells from PBMCs. As to subset: CD45RA+ positively selected. Receptors were obtained from a young man in good health. Some clones in this sample may be carry-over from other donors' samples.

Written as DNA, the CDR3 is TGTGCCAGCAGCTTCGAGAACACCATATATTTT. Protein sequence: CASSFENTIYF. The chain employs TRBV13 and TRBJ1-3; D is undetermined. The germline V and J ends were trimmed by 3 bases and 7 bases, with 4 bases remaining between them. The germline gives CDR1 PRHDT, CDR2 FYEKMQ (reference sequence). The CDR3 runs to 11 residues. The full variable domain, rest sourced from reference TRBV13 and TRBJ1-3, is AAGVIQSPRHLIKEKRETATLKCYPIPRHDTVYWYQQGPGQDPQFLISFYEKMQSDKGSIPDRFSAQQFSDYHSELNMSSLELGDSALYFCASSFENTIYFGEGSWLTVV.

This clone was found once. The rearrangement links TRBV9 to TRBJ2-7; D unclear. This CDR3 region has 16 residues. Germline loops: CDR1 SGDLS, CDR2 YYNGEE. V was pared by 3 bases and J by 6 bases, with 22 bases between. This CDR3 reads CASSASNGPPRPEQYF. The CDR3 nucleotides are TGTGCCAGCAGCGCCTCCAACGGACCACCGAGGCCCGAGCAGTACTTC. Full variable domain (remainder filled in from reference TRBV9 and TRBJ2-7): DSGVTQTPKHLITATGQRVTLRCSPRSGDLSVYWYQQSLDQGLQFLIQYYNGEERAKGNILERFSAQQFPDLHSELNLSSLELGDSALYFCASSASNGPPRPEQYFGPGTRLTVT.

The CDR3 sequence: CASSQGRRTSGYEQYF. CDR3 DNA sequence: TGTGCCAGCAGCCAAGGGCGACGGACTAGCGGCTACGAGCAGTACTTC. The chain has TRBV14 and TRBJ2-7; TRBD2 matches at 10 bases. The CDR3 covers 16 residues. CDR1 is SGHDN, CDR2 FVKESK, per germline. V shed 1 base, J shed 3 bases, and the junction held 6 bases outside the gene matches.

This clone has a handful of counts. The V and J genes are TRBV30 and TRBJ1-5; D is possibly TRBD1 (5 bases). The CDR3 is 15 amino acids. Germline assignment: CDR1 GTSNPN and CDR2 SVGIG (reference sequence). V gave up 0 bases and J gave up 7 bases, with 16 bases separating them. Written as DNA, the CDR3 is TGTGCCTGGAGTGTTAAGCAGGGAAATGTGCAGCCCCAGCATTTT. Translating it yields CAWSVKQGNVQPQHF.

The chain recombines TRBV11-2 with TRBJ2-5, with TRBD2 matching 13 bases. CDR1 is SGHAT, CDR2 FQNNGV, per germline. This CDR3 comprises 16 residues. V lost 1 base and J lost 5; bases outside the gene matches: 4. CDR3 nucleotides: TGTGCCAGCAGCTTAGTCCAGGGACTAGCGGGGGAGACCCAGTACTTC. Protein product: CASSLVQGLAGETQYF.

V is TRBV5-1 and J is TRBJ2-7; weak D call: TRBD1 (6 bases). V lost 0 bases and J lost 5, with 12 bases in between. The CDR3 is 14 amino acids. Looked up from germline, CDR1 is SGHRS and CDR2 is YFSETQ. The CDR3 here is CASSLVLTGNEQYF. Written as DNA, the CDR3 is TGCGCCAGCAGCTTGGTGCTCACAGGGAACGAGCAGTACTTC.

A single count supports this clone. V and J are TRBV13 and TRBJ1-1, with D perhaps matching TRBD1 (6 bases). Germline loops: CDR1 PRHDT, CDR2 FYEKMQ (reference sequence). The CDR3 length is 15 residues. V dropped 5 bases and J dropped 6 bases, with 19 bases sitting between them. CDR3 coding DNA: TGTGCCAGCAGCCGATTTACAGGGCAAATTCCTGAAGCTTTCTTT. It specifies CASSRFTGQIPEAFF. Combining the CDR3 with reference TRBV13 and TRBJ1-1 gives the whole variable domain AAGVIQSPRHLIKEKRETATLKCYPIPRHDTVYWYQQGPGQDPQFLISFYEKMQSDKGSIPDRFSAQQFSDYHSELNMSSLELGDSALYFCASSRFTGQIPEAFFGQGTRLTVV.

The genes are TRBV5-1 and TRBJ2-7; D may match TRBD1 or TRBD2 (5 bases each). V dropped 2 bases and J dropped 2 bases, with 14 bases sitting between them. Germline V gene data show CDR1 as SGHRS and CDR2 as YFSETQ. The CDR3 runs to 15 residues. The CDR3 DNA sequence: TGCGCCAGCAGCTTTGGGGGAAACCGGGCCTACGAGCAGTACTTC. It yields the protein CASSFGGNRAYEQYF.

J is TRBJ1-1 and V is TRBV28; no definite D call. This CDR3 comprises 14 residues. The ends were cut back, 4 bases at V and 6 bases at J, with 15 bases in the middle. CDR1 is MDHEN, CDR2 SYDVKM, per germline. CDR3 residues: CASSSPWGVAEAFF. As DNA, the CDR3 is TGTGCCAGCAGTTCACCTTGGGGAGTGGCTGAAGCTTTCTTT.

V usage is TRBV7-6 and J usage is TRBJ1-5, with D uncertain. Trimming cost V 1 base and J 0 bases, with 10 bases left between them. The germline gives CDR1 SGHVS, CDR2 FNYEAQ. This CDR3 has 16 residues. The chain's CDR3 is CASSLDGDYSNQPQHF. The CDR3, as DNA: TGTGCCAGCAGCTTAGACGGAGATTATAGCAATCAGCCCCAGCATTTT.

The genes are TRBV27 and TRBJ2-1; a weak D match, TRBD2 (6 bases). The V gene's germline CDR1 is MNHEY and CDR2 SMNVEV (reference sequence). Trimming stripped 5 bases from V and 9 bases from J, with 8 bases between. The CDR3 loop spans 11 amino acids. As DNA, the CDR3 is TGTGCCAGCAGTGGGCGGGGTGAGCAGTTCTTC. Amino acid sequence: CASSGRGEQFF.

CDR3: CATSRDAGAEAKNIQYF. CDR3 coding DNA: TGTGCCACCAGCAGAGATGCCGGGGCGGAGGCCAAAAACATTCAGTACTTC. The rearrangement links TRBV15 to TRBJ2-4, with D possibly being TRBD1 or TRBD2 (5 bases each). Germline-derived CDR1 and CDR2 are LNHNV and YYDKDF (reference sequence). The V and J ends lost 0 bases and 1 base respectively, with 13 bases between them. The CDR3 sequence is 17 residues long. Complete variable domain (other parts from reference TRBV15 and TRBJ2-4): DAMVIQNPRYQVTQFGKPVTLSCSQTLNHNVMYWYQQKSSQAPKLLFHYYDKDFNNEADTPDNFQSRRPNTSFCFLDIRSPGLGDTAMYLCATSRDAGAEAKNIQYFGAGTRLSVL.

The chain recombines TRBV28 with TRBJ2-1; 10 nucleotides agree with TRBD2. V dropped 3 bases and J dropped 8; count of bases not matched to a gene: 7. Germline V gene lookup returns CDR1 MDHEN and CDR2 SYDVKM. There are 15 residues in the CDR3. The CDR3 bases are TGTGCCAGCAGTTTTTTGTCTAGCGGGAGTGATGAGCAGTTCTTC. Encoded protein: CASSFLSSGSDEQFF.

V and J are TRBV2 and TRBJ2-3; 12 bases agree with TRBD2. Per the germline V gene, CDR1 is SNHLY and CDR2 is FYNNEI. The ends lost 7 bases at V and 6 bases at J; junction bases unmatched: 5. The CDR3 is 14 residues long. The CDR3 DNA follows: TGTGCCAGCAAGTTTCTAGCGGGGGGGGATACGCAGTATTTT. Protein product: CASKFLAGGDTQYF. Complete variable domain (other parts from reference TRBV2 and TRBJ2-3): EPEVTQTPSHQVTQMGQEVILRCVPISNHLYFYWYRQILGQKVEFLVSFYNNEISEKSEIFDDQFSVERPDGSNFTLKIRSTKLEDSAMYFCASKFLAGGDTQYFGPGTRLTVL.

The chain carries TRBV9 and TRBJ2-3; D not certain. The CDR3 totals 16 residues. Germline CDR1 reads SGDLS; CDR2 reads YYNGEE. With 2 bases removed from V and 1 base from J, the gap between germline ends came to 14 bases. The CDR3 DNA is TGTGCCAGCAGCGTTTTCTCCCTAGGCCGCACAGATACGCAGTATTTT. Encoded protein: CASSVFSLGRTDTQYF.